Reported below is one TCR beta chain. Seattle enrolled patients during active infection and tracked them longitudinally. Using immunoSEQ multiplex PCR, the repertoire was profiled, and TCRdb retains in-frame clones only, with some absent. The sample contains some 290,000 clones, 90% of which appear only once. Germline assignment: CDR1 SEHNR and CDR2 FQNEAQ (reference sequence). This CDR3 region has 16 residues. With 5 bases clipped from V and 0 bases from J, the junction kept 6 bases outside the gene matches. This specimen belongs to a study of blood T cell repertoires in COVID-19. The V gene is TRBV7-9, the J gene TRBJ1-5, with TRBD1 matching 8 bases. The TCR was taken from a woman in her 40s with COVID-19, enrolled during active disease. Sequenced sample: peripheral blood. The DNA for the CDR3 is TGTGCCAGCAGCCCAACGACAGGGGATAGCAATCAGCCCCAGCATTTT. Translated, it gives CASSPTTGDSNQPQHF.